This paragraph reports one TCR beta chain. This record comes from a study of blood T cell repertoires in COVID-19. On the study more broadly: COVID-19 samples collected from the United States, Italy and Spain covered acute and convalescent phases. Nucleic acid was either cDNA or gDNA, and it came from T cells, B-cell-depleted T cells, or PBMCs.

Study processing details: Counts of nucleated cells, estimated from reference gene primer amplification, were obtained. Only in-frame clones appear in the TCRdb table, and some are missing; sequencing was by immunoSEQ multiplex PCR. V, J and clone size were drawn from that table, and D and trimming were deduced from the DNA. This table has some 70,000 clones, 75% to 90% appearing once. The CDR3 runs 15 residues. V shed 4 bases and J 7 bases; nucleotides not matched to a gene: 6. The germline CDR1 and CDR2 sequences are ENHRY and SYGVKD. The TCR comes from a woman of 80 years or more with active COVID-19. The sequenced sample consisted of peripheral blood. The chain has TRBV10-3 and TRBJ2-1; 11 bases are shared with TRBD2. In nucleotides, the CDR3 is TGTGCCATCAGTGTAACCGGGACTAGCGGTAATGAGCAGTTCTTC. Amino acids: CAISVTGTSGNEQFF.